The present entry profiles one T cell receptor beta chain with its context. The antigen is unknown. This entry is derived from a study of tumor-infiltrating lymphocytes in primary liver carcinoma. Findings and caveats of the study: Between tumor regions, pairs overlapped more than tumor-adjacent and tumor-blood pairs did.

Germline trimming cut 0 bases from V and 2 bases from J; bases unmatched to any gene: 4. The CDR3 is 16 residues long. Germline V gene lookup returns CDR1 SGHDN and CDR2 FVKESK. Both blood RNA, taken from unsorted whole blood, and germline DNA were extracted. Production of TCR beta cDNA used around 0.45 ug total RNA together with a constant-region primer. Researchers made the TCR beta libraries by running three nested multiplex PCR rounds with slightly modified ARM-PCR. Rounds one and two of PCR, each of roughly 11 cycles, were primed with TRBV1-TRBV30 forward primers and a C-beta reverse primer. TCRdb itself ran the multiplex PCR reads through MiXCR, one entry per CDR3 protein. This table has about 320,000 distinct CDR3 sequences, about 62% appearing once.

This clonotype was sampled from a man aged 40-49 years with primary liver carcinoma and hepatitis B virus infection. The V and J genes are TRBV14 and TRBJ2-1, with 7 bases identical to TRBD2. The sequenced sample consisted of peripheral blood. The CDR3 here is CASSQDRGTTYNEQFF. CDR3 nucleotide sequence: TGTGCCAGCAGCCAAGATCGGGGGACTACCTACAATGAGCAGTTCTTC.